The entry that follows covers one T cell receptor beta chain sequence. The antigen is not known. This CDR3 contains 13 residues. V shed 7 bases and J shed 1 base, with 8 bases lying between them. Germline CDR1 SGHRS, CDR2 YFSETQ. TCRdb's table, derived via immunoSEQ multiplex PCR, lists solely in-frame clones and lacks some. The repertoire has some 2,100,000 clones, roughly 91% of them found once; the top ten carry about 1.5%. This entry is derived from a study of shared clonotypes between healthy human individuals. Study-wide points: The sampled material consisted only of blood, and tissue repertoires are likely to differ.

Terminally differentiated effector memory CD45RA+ cells were excluded by CCR7 positive selection of CD45RO-negative cells. The donors, all of them Caucasian adults, lived in Nashville, Tennessee. Sequencing was carried out using naive CD8+ T cells from PBMCs. The V gene is TRBV5-1, the J gene TRBJ2-2; unclear D gene. The source is a man between 18 and 29 years old in good health. Some clones in this sample may be carry-over from other donors' samples. The CDR3 region is CASLNKNTGELFF. The CDR3 DNA sequence: TGCGCCAGCCTAAACAAGAACACCGGGGAGCTGTTTTTT. The full variable domain, rest sourced from reference TRBV5-1 and TRBJ2-2, is KAGVTQTPRYLIKTRGQQVTLSCSPISGHRSVSWYQQTPGQGLQFLFEYFSETQRNKGNFPGRFSGRQFSNSRSEMNVSTLELGDSALYLCASLNKNTGELFFGEGSRLTVL.